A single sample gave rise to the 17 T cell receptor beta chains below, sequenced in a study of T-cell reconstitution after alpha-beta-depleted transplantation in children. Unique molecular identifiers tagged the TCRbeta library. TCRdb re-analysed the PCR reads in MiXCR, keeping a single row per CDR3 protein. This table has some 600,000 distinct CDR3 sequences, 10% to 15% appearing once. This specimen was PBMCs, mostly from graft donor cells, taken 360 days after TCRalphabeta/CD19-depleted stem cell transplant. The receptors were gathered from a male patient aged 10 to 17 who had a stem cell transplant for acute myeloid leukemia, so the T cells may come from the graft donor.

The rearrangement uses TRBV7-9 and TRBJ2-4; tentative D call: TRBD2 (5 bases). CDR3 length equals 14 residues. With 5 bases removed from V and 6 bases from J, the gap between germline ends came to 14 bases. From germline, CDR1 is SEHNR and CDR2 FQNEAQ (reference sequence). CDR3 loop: CASSVFGSGNIQYF. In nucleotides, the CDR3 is TGTGCCAGCAGCGTTTTCGGAAGCGGAAACATTCAGTACTTC.

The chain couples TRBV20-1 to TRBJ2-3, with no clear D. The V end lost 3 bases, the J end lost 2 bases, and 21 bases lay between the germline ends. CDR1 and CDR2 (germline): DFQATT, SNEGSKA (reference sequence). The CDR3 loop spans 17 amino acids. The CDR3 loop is CSAREGNTIRHTDTQYF. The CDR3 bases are TGCAGTGCTAGGGAAGGGAATACAATCCGCCACACAGATACGCAGTATTTT.

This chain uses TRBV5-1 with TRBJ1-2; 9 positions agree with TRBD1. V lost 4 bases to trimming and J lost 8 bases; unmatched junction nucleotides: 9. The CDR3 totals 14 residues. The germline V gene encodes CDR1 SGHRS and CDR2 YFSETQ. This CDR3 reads CASSAQTGGEGYTF. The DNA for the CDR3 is TGCGCCAGCAGCGCACAAACAGGGGGCGAAGGCTACACCTTC.

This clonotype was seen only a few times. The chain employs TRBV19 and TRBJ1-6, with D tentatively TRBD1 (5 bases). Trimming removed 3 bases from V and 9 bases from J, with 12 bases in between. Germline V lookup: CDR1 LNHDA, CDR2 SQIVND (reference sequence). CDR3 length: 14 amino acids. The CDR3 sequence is CASSIDSGFSPLHF. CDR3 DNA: TGTGCCAGTAGTATCGACAGCGGTTTTTCACCCCTCCACTTT.

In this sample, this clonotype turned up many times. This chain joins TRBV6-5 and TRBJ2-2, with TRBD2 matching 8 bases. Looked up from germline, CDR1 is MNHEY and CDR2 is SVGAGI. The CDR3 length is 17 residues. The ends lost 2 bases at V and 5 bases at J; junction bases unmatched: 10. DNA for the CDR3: TGTGCCAGCAGTTACCCAGCTGCGGGAGGCCGGACCGGGGAGCTGTTTTTT. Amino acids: CASSYPAAGGRTGELFF.

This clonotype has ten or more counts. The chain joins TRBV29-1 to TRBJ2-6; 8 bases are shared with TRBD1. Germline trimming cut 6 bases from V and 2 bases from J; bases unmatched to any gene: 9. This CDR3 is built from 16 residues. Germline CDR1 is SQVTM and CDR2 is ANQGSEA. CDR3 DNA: TGCAGCGTGCTCCCAGGGGGCGCGGCTGGGGCCAACGTCCTGACTTTC. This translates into CSVLPGGAAGANVLTF.

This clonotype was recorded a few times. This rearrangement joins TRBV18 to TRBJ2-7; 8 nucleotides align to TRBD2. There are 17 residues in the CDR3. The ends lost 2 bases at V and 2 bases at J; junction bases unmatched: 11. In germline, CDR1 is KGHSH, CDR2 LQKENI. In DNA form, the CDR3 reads TGTGCCAGCTCACCAGTAATGACGGGAGGGCTCCCCTACGAGCAGTACTTC. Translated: CASSPVMTGGLPYEQYF.

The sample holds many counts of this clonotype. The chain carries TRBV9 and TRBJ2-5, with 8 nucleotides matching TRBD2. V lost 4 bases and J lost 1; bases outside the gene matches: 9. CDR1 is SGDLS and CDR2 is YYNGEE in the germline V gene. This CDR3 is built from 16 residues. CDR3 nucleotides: TGTGCCAGCAGCCTCAGCGGGAGAACCTTCCAAGAGACCCAGTACTTC. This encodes CASSLSGRTFQETQYF.

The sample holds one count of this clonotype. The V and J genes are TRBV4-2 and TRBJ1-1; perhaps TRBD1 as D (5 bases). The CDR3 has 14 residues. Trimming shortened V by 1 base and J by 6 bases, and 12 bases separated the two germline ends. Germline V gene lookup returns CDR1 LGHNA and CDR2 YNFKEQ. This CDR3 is CASSQAVVGPEAFF. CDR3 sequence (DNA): TGTGCCAGCAGCCAAGCCGTAGTGGGGCCTGAAGCTTTCTTT.

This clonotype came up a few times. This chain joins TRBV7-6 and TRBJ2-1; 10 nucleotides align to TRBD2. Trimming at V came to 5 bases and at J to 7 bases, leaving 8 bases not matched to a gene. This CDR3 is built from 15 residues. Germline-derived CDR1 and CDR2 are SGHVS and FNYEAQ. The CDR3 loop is CASSPPTGLANEQFF. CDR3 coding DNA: TGTGCCAGCAGCCCTCCCACGGGACTAGCGAATGAGCAGTTCTTC.

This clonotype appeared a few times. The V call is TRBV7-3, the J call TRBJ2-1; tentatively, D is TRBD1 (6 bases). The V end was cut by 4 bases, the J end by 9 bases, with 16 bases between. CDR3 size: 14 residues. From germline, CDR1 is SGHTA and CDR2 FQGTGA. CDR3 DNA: TGTGCCAGCAGCTCCCTCACAGGGTCTGGTGAGCAGTTCTTC. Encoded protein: CASSSLTGSGEQFF. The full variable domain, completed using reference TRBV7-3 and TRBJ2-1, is GAGVSQTPSNKVTEKGKYVELRCDPISGHTALYWYRQSLGQGPEFLIYFQGTGAADDSGLPNDRFFAVRPEGSVSTLKIQRTERGDSAVYLCASSSLTGSGEQFFGPGTRLTVL.

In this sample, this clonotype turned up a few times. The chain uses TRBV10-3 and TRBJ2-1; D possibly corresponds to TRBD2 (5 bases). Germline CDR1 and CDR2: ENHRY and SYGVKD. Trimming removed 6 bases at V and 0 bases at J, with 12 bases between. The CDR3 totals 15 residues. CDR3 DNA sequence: TGTGCCATCAGAAAAGCGGAATCCTCCTACAATGAGCAGTTCTTC. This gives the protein CAIRKAESSYNEQFF.

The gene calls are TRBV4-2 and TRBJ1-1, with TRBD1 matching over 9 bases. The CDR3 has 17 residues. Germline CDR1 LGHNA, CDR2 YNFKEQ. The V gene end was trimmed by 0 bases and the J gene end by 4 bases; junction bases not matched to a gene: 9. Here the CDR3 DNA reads TGTGCCAGCAGCCAAGATCGGGGGACAGGGATCGGCACTGAAGCTTTCTTT. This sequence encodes CASSQDRGTGIGTEAFF.

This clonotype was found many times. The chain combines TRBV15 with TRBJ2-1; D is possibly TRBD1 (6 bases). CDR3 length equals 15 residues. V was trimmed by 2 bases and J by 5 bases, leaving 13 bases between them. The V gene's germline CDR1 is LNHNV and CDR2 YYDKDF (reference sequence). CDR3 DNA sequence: TGTGCCACCAGCAGACCCGGACAGAAAAACAATGAGCAGTTCTTC. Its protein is CATSRPGQKNNEQFF.

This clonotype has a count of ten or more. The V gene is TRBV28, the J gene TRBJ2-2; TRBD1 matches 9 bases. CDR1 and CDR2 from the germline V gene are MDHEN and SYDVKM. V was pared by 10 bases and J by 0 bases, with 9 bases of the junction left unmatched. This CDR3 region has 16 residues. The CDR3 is CATTGQGVPNTGELFF. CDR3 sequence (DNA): TGTGCCACGACGGGACAGGGAGTACCGAACACCGGGGAGCTGTTTTTT.

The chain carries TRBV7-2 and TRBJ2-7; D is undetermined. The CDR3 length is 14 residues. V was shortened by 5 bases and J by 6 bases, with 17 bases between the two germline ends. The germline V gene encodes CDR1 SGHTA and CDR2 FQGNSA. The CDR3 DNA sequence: TGTGCCAGCAGCCTCGGACGCGAGTCCCGCGAGCAGTACTTC. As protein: CASSLGRESREQYF.

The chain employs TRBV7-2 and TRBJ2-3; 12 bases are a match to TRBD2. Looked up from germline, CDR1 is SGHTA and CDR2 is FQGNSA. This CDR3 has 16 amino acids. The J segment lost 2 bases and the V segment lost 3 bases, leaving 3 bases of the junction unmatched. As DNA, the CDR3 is TGTGCCAGCAGCTTCGGACTAGCGGGATACACAGATACGCAGTATTTT. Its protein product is CASSFGLAGYTDTQYF.